This record concerns one TCR beta chain sequence. No antigen is known for it. Only in-frame clones appear in the TCRdb table, and some are missing; sequencing was by immunoSEQ multiplex PCR. The sample has fewer than 100,000 clones, roughly 77% seen once. The data originate from a study of cytotoxic CD8 clonotypes in ibrutinib-treated CLL. Overall study: After a median roughly 12 months on treatment (6 to 36), response samples were drawn. On average, over 90,000 productive rearrangements and 255,043 productive templates per sample.

Study-wide results and limits: Clonality was elevated at ibrutinib response and had returned toward baseline at progression.

This CDR3 is built from 14 residues. The germline gives CDR1 SNHLY, CDR2 FYNNEI. Trimming cost V 6 bases and J 3 bases, with 13 bases left between them. Frozen PBMC stocks contributed around 1.8 micrograms of genomic DNA to the TCR beta libraries. Sequenced here: PBMCs, sampled after 12 months of ibrutinib treatment. The receptor comes from a human donor with chronic lymphocytic leukemia. This chain uses TRBV2 with TRBJ2-3; TRBD2 might be the D (6 bases). The CDR3 nucleotides read TGTGCCAGCAGCGGACCTGGGGGGACAGATACGCAGTATTTT. Its protein is CASSGPGGTDTQYF.